One sample yielded the 25 T cell receptor beta chains listed below, sequenced in a study of long-term antiretroviral therapy in people with HIV. It was version v3.0 of the immunoSEQ assay that was run at survey level. The method was immunoSEQ multiplex PCR; TCRdb's version includes in-frame clones alone and lacks a portion of them. This sample yields 30,000 to 40,000 clones, of which roughly 80% are seen a single time; roughly 4.9% belongs to the top ten. Source: unsorted PBMCs, taken 1.5 years after starting antiretroviral therapy. These TCRs come from a man aged 18-30 years with HIV.

In its sample, this clone was seen a few times. The chain is built from TRBV7-9 and TRBJ2-2; D remains ambiguous. The CDR3 contains 15 residues. V was cut by 2 bases and J by 4 bases, with 11 bases left in between. Looked up from germline, CDR1 is SEHNR and CDR2 is FQNEAQ (reference sequence). This CDR3 is CASSLPRVGTGELFF. The CDR3, as DNA: TGTGCCAGCAGCTTACCCCGGGTGGGCACCGGGGAGCTGTTTTTT.

The chain employs TRBV7-3 and TRBJ2-1, with TRBD2 identical over 8 bases. Germline V lookup: CDR1 SGHTA, CDR2 FQGTGA. Trimming removed 2 bases from V and 3 bases from J; junction bases left unmatched: 12. This CDR3 comprises 18 residues. The CDR3 coding sequence is TGTGCCAGCAGCTTATTCCGCGTGCGGGGGGACGGCTACAATGAGCAGTTCTTC. As protein: CASSLFRVRGDGYNEQFF.

This chain's CDR3 is CASSDDLKGPGTEAFF. The CDR3 coding sequence is TGTGCCAGCAGCGATGACTTAAAAGGGCCTGGCACTGAAGCTTTCTTT. The chain combines TRBV7-9 with TRBJ1-1; no clear D. The CDR3 is 16 residues long. The V end lost 5 bases, the J end lost 4 bases, and 20 bases lay between the germline ends. Looked up from germline, CDR1 is SEHNR and CDR2 is FQNEAQ (reference sequence).

The chain links TRBV19 to TRBJ2-1, with D uncertain. Trimming removed 7 bases at V and 7 bases at J, with 14 bases between. The CDR3 spans 13 residues. CDR1 LNHDA and CDR2 SQIVND come from the germline V gene (reference sequence). CDR3: CASTLGGLNEQFF. DNA of the CDR3: TGTGCCAGTACCCTTGGCGGCCTTAATGAGCAGTTCTTC.

The rearrangement uses TRBV7-2 and TRBJ2-7, with 8 bases aligning to TRBD1. The CDR3 covers 13 residues. Germline trimming cut 6 bases from V and 6 bases from J; bases unmatched to any gene: 7. Germline loops: CDR1 SGHTA, CDR2 FQGNSA. The DNA of the CDR3 is TGTGCCAGCAGGGACAGGGAAATCTCCGAGCAGTACTTC. Residues: CASRDREISEQYF. The variable domain in full, completed from reference TRBV7-2 and TRBJ2-7, reads GAGVSQSPSNKVTEKGKDVELRCDPISGHTALYWYRQSLGQGLEFLIYFQGNSAPDKSGLPSDRFSAERTGGSVSTLTIQRTQQEDSAVYLCASRDREISEQYFGPGTRLTVT.

The chain recombines TRBV5-6 with TRBJ2-1, with 9 positions matching TRBD2. This CDR3 is built from 16 residues. Trimming took 0 bases from V and 8 from J; bases not matched to a gene: 9. Germline lookup yields CDR1 SGHDT and CDR2 YYEEEE. CDR3 sequence: CASSLGTGVAGDEQFF. CDR3 sequence (DNA): TGTGCCAGCAGCTTGGGGACAGGAGTAGCGGGAGATGAGCAGTTCTTC.

The rearrangement uses TRBV28 and TRBJ2-3; no firm D call. This CDR3 is 15 amino acids long. Germline loops: CDR1 MDHEN, CDR2 SYDVKM. Trimming removed 6 bases at V and 0 bases at J, with 13 bases between. CDR3 loop: CASRTPQFSTDTQYF. The CDR3 coding sequence is TGTGCCAGCAGGACTCCACAATTTAGCACAGATACGCAGTATTTT.

The chain joins TRBV2 to TRBJ2-5; TRBD1 might be the D (6 bases). V was pared by 1 base and J by 5 bases, with 17 bases between. This CDR3 has 16 residues. Germline V lookup: CDR1 SNHLY, CDR2 FYNNEI. CDR3 loop: CASSEVTGLRRETQYF. CDR3 sequence (DNA): TGTGCCAGCAGTGAAGTGACAGGTCTGAGGAGGGAGACCCAGTACTTC. Together with reference TRBV2 and TRBJ2-5, the CDR3 gives the full variable domain: EPEVTQTPSHQVTQMGQEVILRCVPISNHLYFYWYRQILGQKVEFLVSFYNNEISEKSEIFDDQFSVERPDGSNFTLKIRSTKLEDSAMYFCASSEVTGLRRETQYFGPGTRLLVL.

This clone was observed a few times. This chain joins TRBV13 and TRBJ1-1; unclear D gene. CDR3 length: 13 residues. Germline V gene sequence: CDR1 PRHDT, CDR2 FYEKMQ (reference sequence). With 4 bases removed from V and 5 bases from J, the gap between germline ends came to 11 bases. The DNA for the CDR3 is TGTGCCAGCAGCTCCGAGGAGGGAACTGAAGCTTTCTTT. It yields the protein CASSSEEGTEAFF.

The rearrangement joins TRBV28 to TRBJ1-1; 7 bases align to TRBD1. In germline, CDR1 is MDHEN, CDR2 SYDVKM. The CDR3 is made up of 14 amino acids. The J segment lost 5 bases and the V segment lost 7 bases, leaving 10 bases of the junction unmatched. CDR3 DNA sequence: TGTGCCAGCAAGGGGGCTTTGATGTGGACTGAAGCTTTCTTT. Translation gives CASKGALMWTEAFF.

The chain combines TRBV11-3 with TRBJ2-1, with 13 bases that match TRBD2. Germline lookup yields CDR1 SGHNT and CDR2 YENEEA. Germline trimming cut 4 bases from V and 7 bases from J; bases unmatched to any gene: 4. This CDR3 contains 15 residues. The CDR3: CASSWTSGSGNEQFF. The CDR3 DNA reads as TGTGCCAGCAGCTGGACTAGCGGGAGTGGTAATGAGCAGTTCTTC.

The rearrangement uses TRBV25-1 and TRBJ1-1; the match to TRBD1 covers 9 bases. Germline V gene lookup returns CDR1 MGHDK and CDR2 SYGVNS. V shed 5 bases, J shed 8 bases, and the junction held 9 bases outside the gene matches. The CDR3 sequence is 14 residues long. CDR3 bases: TGTGCCAGCAGTACGGACAGGGGCTCAGCAGAAGCTTTCTTT. This sequence encodes CASSTDRGSAEAFF.

This chain links TRBV21-1 with TRBJ2-7; TRBD2 is the table's D call, not checked against the DNA. TRBV21-1 has pseudogene status. The CDR3 sequence is 15 residues long. DNA of the CDR3: TGTGCCAGCAGCAAAGCTGGGGGGATTCCCTACGAGCAGTACTTC. It encodes CASSKAGGIPYEQYF.

The chain couples TRBV2 to TRBJ1-4; 10 bases match TRBD1. The CDR3 consists of 13 residues. The junction had 3 bases not matched to a gene; V was cut back by 6 bases and J by 8 bases. CDR1 is SNHLY and CDR2 is FYNNEI in the germline V gene. The CDR3 protein is CASRGTGAEKLFF. The CDR3 coding sequence is TGTGCCAGCAGAGGGACAGGGGCAGAAAAACTGTTTTTT.

The CDR3 bases are TGTGCCAGCAGTTTTGACGGCTACGAGCAGTACTTC. It translates to CASSFDGYEQYF. The J gene is TRBJ2-7, the V gene TRBV6-5; D gene uncertain. The V end was cut by 4 bases, the J end by 3 bases, with 7 bases between. The CDR3 length is 12 residues. CDR1 and CDR2 from the germline V gene are MNHEY and SVGAGI.

The chain uses TRBV7-2 and TRBJ1-4; 9 bases are shared with TRBD1. V was clipped by 5 bases and J by 7 bases; unmatched bases: 5. This CDR3 contains 14 residues. Germline-derived CDR1 and CDR2 are SGHTA and FQGNSA. CDR3 sequence reads: CASSTDRGSEKLFF. The CDR3 DNA reads as TGTGCCAGCAGCACGGACAGGGGAAGTGAAAAACTGTTTTTT.

This rearrangement joins TRBV28 to TRBJ1-1, with TRBD1 matching 7 bases. Unmatched junction bases numbered 8, after V lost 8 bases and J lost 5 bases. This CDR3 spans 13 amino acids. In germline, CDR1 is MDHEN, CDR2 SYDVKM. The CDR3 region has the DNA TGTGCCAGCGCGGTGACAGGGAGGACTGAAGCTTTCTTT. Protein sequence: CASAVTGRTEAFF.

The count of this clone is one. The CDR3 DNA reads TGTGCCAGCAGCTTATGGACGGGGAGCTATAGCAATCAGCCCCAGCATTTT. Protein sequence: CASSLWTGSYSNQPQHF. The genes are TRBV7-9 and TRBJ1-5, with D uncertain. Germline V gene data show CDR1 as SEHNR and CDR2 as FQNEAQ (reference sequence). V lost 2 bases, J lost 0 bases, and 14 bases lay in between. CDR3 length: 17 residues. Filled out from reference TRBV7-9 and TRBJ1-5, the complete variable domain reads DTGVSQNPRHKITKRGQNVTFRCDPISEHNRLYWYRQTLGQGPEFLTYFQNEAQLEKSRLLSDRFSAERPKGSFSTLEIQRTEQGDSAMYLCASSLWTGSYSNQPQHFGDGTRLSIL.

V gene TRBV4-1 combines with J gene TRBJ1-3; 8 bases are shared with TRBD1. Losses at the gene ends were 0 bases for V and 4 bases for J; bases not matched to a gene: 2. This CDR3 spans 15 amino acids. CDR1 and CDR2 from the germline V gene are MGHRA and YSYEKL. The CDR3 spells CASSQETGEGNTIYF. CDR3 nucleotides: TGCGCCAGCAGCCAAGAGACAGGGGAAGGAAACACCATATATTTT.

The V gene is TRBV19, the J gene TRBJ1-5, with D possibly matching TRBD1 (5 bases). Germline-derived CDR1 and CDR2 are LNHDA and SQIVND (reference sequence). V dropped 5 bases and J dropped 5 bases, with 7 bases sitting between them. This CDR3 is 12 amino acids long. The CDR3 nucleotides are TGTGCCAGTAGTCCAGGGTATCAGCCCCAGCATTTT. Protein: CASSPGYQPQHF.

There are a few counts of this clone. J is TRBJ2-1 and V is TRBV29-1, with D unclear. The CDR3 sequence is 12 residues long. V lost 2 bases and J 7 bases, leaving 9 bases between the germline ends. CDR1 SQVTM and CDR2 ANQGSEA come from the germline V gene. The CDR3 protein is CSVETYGNEQFF. DNA of the CDR3: TGCAGCGTTGAAACTTATGGGAATGAGCAGTTCTTC.

This clone was counted between two and nine times. The chain employs TRBV2 and TRBJ1-2; tentative D call: TRBD1 (5 bases). This CDR3 has 13 amino acids. The germline V gene has CDR1 SNHLY and CDR2 FYNNEI. Trimming removed 2 bases from V and 4 bases from J, with 8 bases in between. CDR3 loop: CASSERQFYGYTF. CDR3 DNA sequence: TGTGCCAGCAGTGAAAGACAGTTCTATGGCTACACCTTC.

The chain recombines TRBV2 with TRBJ2-7; the D gene is possibly TRBD2 (6 bases). CDR1 and CDR2 (germline): SNHLY, FYNNEI. V was clipped by 10 bases and J by 5 bases, with 18 bases between them. The CDR3 is 13 residues long. Here the CDR3 reads CATLEGTDDEQYF. The CDR3 nucleotides are TGTGCCACCTTGGAAGGGACTGATGACGAGCAGTACTTC.

V is TRBV19 and J is TRBJ2-7; 7 bases match TRBD1. The V gene end was trimmed by 5 bases and the J gene end by 7 bases; junction bases not matched to a gene: 14. The CDR3 has 15 residues. Germline V gene data show CDR1 as LNHDA and CDR2 as SQIVND (reference sequence). The CDR3 region has the DNA TGTGCCAGTAGTCTTAGTCCCACGACAGGGAATGAGCAGTACTTC. It translates to CASSLSPTTGNEQYF.

The chain couples TRBV18 to TRBJ1-5; D unclear. Trimming took 4 bases from V and 0 from J, leaving 7 bases between them. Germline CDR1 is KGHSH and CDR2 is LQKENI. This CDR3 is built from 14 residues. The CDR3 loop reads CASSRAASNQPQHF. The CDR3 nucleotides read TGTGCCAGCTCACGGGCGGCTAGCAATCAGCCCCAGCATTTT.